The rows below give T cell receptor beta chains drawn from one sample of a study of blood T cells in healthy people across ages. Each CDR3 protein gets one entry after TCRdb re-called the 5' RACE reads with MiXCR. Of about 970,000 distinct CDR3 sequences in the sample, roughly half were seen once. Material: blood. These receptors all come from a woman aged 55-69 years in good health. Both conserved end residues are trimmed from each CDR3. Each record gives: D gene, J gene, V gene, CDR3 protein. D genes are given only for firm matches.

>TRBD2|TRBJ2-1|TRBV5-1
ASSLSLAANNEQF
>-|TRBJ2-5|TRBV4-3
ASSPLGGDKETQY
>-|TRBJ2-3|TRBV29-1
SVEGGSSTDTQY
>-|TRBJ1-2|TRBV30
AWSLGASTGYGYT
>-|TRBJ2-3|TRBV7-2
ASSSEMVGQIGDTQY
>-|TRBJ2-1|TRBV10-3
AISEGLVETQF
>-|TRBJ2-3|TRBV4-2
ASSQVSTTGTDTQY
>TRBD2|-|TRBV7-6
ASSLDGLGFYEQY
>TRBD1|TRBJ2-7|TRBV20-1
SASHPGQGTNSYEQY
>-|TRBJ2-3|TRBV20-1
SASDPTDTQY
>TRBD2|TRBJ2-1|TRBV11-3
ASSARLAGGEQF
>-|-|TRBV7-9
ASSPGSHEQY
>-|TRBJ1-1|TRBV5-1
AGSLSVNTEAF
>TRBD1|TRBJ2-5|TRBV29-1
SVDRTGSAETQY
>-|TRBJ2-1|TRBV20-1
SARRRGVVGEQF
>TRBD1|TRBJ2-1|TRBV14
ASSQRDRYSNEQF
>-|TRBJ1-6|TRBV27
ASSPGTHVAPLH
>-|TRBJ2-3|TRBV27
ASSVIPTSRNTDTQY
>-|TRBJ2-2|TRBV14
ASSLLQGNTGELF
>-|TRBJ2-7|TRBV6-1
ASSDRGQASGEQY
>-|TRBJ1-2|TRBV6-1
ASSARKTGQTNYGYT
>-|TRBJ2-1|TRBV12-3/TRBV12-4
ASSHPDQWGEQF
>-|TRBJ2-6|TRBV18
ASSEPEVAGANVLT
>-|TRBJ1-6|TRBV25-1
ASRQNSYNSPLH
>TRBD2|TRBJ2-7|TRBV6-1
ASQEGTSGSNEQY
>-|TRBJ2-1|TRBV7-2
ASSSTVYLSEQF